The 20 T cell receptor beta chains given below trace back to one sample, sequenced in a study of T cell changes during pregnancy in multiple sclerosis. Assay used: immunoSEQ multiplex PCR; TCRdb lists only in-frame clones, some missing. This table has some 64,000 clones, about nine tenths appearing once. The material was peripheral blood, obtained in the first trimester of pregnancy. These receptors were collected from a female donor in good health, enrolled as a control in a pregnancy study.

The CDR3 DNA reads as TGTGCCAGCGGCGTGGACAGGTCAAGATGGACCCAGTACTTC. Its protein product is CASGVDRSRWTQYF. The chain links TRBV27 to TRBJ2-5; TRBD1 matches 7 bases. CDR1 is MNHEY and CDR2 is SMNVEV in the germline V gene (reference sequence). Trimming took 8 bases from V and 7 from J; bases not matched to a gene: 13. The CDR3 consists of 14 residues.

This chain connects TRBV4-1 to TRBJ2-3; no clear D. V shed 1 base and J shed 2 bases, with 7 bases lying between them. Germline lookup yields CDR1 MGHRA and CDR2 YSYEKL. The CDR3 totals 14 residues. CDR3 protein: CASSQGSLTDTQYF. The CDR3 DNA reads TGCGCCAGCAGCCAAGGTAGCCTCACAGATACGCAGTATTTT.

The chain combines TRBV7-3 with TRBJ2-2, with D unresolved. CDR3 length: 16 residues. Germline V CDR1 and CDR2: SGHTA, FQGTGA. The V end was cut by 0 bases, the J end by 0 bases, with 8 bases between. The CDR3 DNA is TGTGCCAGCAGCTTAACGGGCGCAGCGAACACCGGGGAGCTGTTTTTT. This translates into CASSLTGAANTGELFF.

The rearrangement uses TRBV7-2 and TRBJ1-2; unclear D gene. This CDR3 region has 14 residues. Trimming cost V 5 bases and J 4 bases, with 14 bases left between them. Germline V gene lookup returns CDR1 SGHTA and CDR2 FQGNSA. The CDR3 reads CASSLDGGPYGYTF. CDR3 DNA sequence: TGTGCCAGCAGCCTCGACGGCGGCCCCTATGGCTACACCTTC.

In nucleotides, the CDR3 is TGTGCCAGCAGCTTAACGGGAGCAGCCAAAAACATTCAGTACTTC. Translation gives CASSLTGAAKNIQYF. The V and J genes are TRBV11-2 and TRBJ2-4, with D possibly TRBD2 on 6 matching bases. Germline V gene data show CDR1 as SGHAT and CDR2 as FQNNGV. The germline V and J ends were trimmed by 2 bases and 0 bases, with 8 bases remaining between them. The CDR3 covers 15 residues. The full variable domain, its missing parts supplied by reference TRBV11-2 and TRBJ2-4, is EAGVAQSPRYKIIEKRQSVAFWCNPISGHATLYWYQQILGQGPKLLIQFQNNGVVDDSQLPKDRFSAERLKGVDSTLKIQPAKLEDSAVYLCASSLTGAAKNIQYFGAGTRLSVL.

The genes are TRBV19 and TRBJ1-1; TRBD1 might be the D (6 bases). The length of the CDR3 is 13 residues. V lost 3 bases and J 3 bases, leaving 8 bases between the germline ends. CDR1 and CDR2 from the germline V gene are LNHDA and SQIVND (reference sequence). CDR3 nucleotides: TGTGCCAGTAGTATTTACAGGGACACTGAAGCTTTCTTT. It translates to CASSIYRDTEAFF.

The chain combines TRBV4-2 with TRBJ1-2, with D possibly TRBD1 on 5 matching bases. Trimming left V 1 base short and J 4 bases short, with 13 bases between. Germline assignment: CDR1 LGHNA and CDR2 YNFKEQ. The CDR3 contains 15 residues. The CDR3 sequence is CASSQAEKQVYGYTF. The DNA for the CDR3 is TGTGCCAGCAGCCAAGCCGAGAAACAGGTCTATGGCTACACCTTC.

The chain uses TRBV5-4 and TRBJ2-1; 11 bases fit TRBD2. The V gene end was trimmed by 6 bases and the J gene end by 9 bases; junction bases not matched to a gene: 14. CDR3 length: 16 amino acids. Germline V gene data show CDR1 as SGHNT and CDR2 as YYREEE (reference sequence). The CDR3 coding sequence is TGTGCCAGCATCCAGCGCGGGGGTAGCGGGGGGGGTGAGCAGTTCTTC. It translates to CASIQRGGSGGGEQFF.

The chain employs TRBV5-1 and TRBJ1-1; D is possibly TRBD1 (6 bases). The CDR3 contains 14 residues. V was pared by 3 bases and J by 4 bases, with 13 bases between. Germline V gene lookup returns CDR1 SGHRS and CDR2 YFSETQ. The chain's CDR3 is CASSSRGVGTEAFF. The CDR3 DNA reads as TGCGCCAGCAGCTCCAGGGGAGTAGGCACTGAAGCTTTCTTT.

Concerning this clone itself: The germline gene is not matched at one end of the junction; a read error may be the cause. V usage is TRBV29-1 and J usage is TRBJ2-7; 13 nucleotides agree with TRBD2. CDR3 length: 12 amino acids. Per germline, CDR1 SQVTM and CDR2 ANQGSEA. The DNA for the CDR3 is TGCAGCGTTGCCGGGACTAGCGGGACCACTTTCTTC. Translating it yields CSVAGTSGTTFF.

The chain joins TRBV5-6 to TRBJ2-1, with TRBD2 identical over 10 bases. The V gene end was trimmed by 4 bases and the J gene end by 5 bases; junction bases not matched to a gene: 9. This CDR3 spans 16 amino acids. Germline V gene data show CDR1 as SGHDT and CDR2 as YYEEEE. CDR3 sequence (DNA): TGTGCCAGCAGCCCGAAAGGTCTAGCGGGAGACAATGAGCAGTTCTTC. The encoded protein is CASSPKGLAGDNEQFF.

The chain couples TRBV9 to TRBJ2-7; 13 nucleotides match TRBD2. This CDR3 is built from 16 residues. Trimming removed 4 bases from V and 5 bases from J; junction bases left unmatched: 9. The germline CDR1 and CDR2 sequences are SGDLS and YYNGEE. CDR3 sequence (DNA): TGTGCCAGCAGCCTTTCCGCCGGGACTAGCGGGAACGAGCAGTACTTC. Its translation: CASSLSAGTSGNEQYF.

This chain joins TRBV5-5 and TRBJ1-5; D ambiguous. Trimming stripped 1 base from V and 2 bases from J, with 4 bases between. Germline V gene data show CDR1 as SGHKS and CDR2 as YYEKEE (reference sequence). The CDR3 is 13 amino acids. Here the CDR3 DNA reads TGTGCCAGCAGCTTGAGCGGCAATCAGCCCCAGCATTTT. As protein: CASSLSGNQPQHF. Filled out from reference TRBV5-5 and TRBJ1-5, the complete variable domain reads DAGVTQSPTHLIKTRGQQVTLRCSPISGHKSVSWYQQVLGQGPQFIFQYYEKEERGRGNFPDRFSARQFPNYSSELNVNALLLGDSALYLCASSLSGNQPQHFGDGTRLSIL.

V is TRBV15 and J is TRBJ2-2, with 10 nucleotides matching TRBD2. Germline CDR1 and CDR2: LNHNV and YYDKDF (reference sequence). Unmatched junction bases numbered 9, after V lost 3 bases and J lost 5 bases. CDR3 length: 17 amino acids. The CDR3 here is CATSRKSGGAGTGELFF. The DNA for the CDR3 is TGTGCCACCAGCAGGAAGAGCGGGGGGGCGGGAACCGGGGAGCTGTTTTTT.

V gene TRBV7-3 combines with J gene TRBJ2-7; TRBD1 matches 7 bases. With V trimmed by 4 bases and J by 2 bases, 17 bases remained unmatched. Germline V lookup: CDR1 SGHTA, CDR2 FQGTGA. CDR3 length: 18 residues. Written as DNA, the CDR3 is TGTGCCAGCAGCTCGCCACCTACTCCGGGACAGACAACCTACGAGCAGTACTTC. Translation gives CASSSPPTPGQTTYEQYF. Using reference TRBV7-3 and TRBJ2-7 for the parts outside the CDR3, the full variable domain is GAGVSQTPSNKVTEKGKYVELRCDPISGHTALYWYRQSLGQGPEFLIYFQGTGAADDSGLPNDRFFAVRPEGSVSTLKIQRTERGDSAVYLCASSSPPTPGQTTYEQYFGPGTRLTVT.

This CDR3 is CASSLQGGGEQYF. DNA of the CDR3: TGTGCCAGCAGCTTACAGGGCGGGGGGGAGCAGTACTTC. This chain links TRBV7-9 with TRBJ2-7, with TRBD2 matching 8 bases. The J segment lost 7 bases and the V segment lost 2 bases, leaving 4 bases of the junction unmatched. Germline-derived CDR1 and CDR2 are SEHNR and FQNEAQ (reference sequence). This CDR3 is built from 13 residues.

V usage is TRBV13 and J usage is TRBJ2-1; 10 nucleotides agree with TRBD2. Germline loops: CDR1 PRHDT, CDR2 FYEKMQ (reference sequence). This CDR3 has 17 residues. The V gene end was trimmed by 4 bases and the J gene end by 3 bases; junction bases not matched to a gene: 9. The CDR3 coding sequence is TGTGCCAGCAGCTCAACTATACTAGCGGGGATCTACAATGAGCAGTTCTTC. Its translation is CASSSTILAGIYNEQFF.

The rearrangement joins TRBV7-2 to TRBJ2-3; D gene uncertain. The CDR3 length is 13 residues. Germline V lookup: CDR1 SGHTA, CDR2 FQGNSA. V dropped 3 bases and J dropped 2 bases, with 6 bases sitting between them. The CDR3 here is CASSFQNTDTQYF. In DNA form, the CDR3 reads TGTGCCAGCAGCTTTCAGAACACAGATACGCAGTATTTT.

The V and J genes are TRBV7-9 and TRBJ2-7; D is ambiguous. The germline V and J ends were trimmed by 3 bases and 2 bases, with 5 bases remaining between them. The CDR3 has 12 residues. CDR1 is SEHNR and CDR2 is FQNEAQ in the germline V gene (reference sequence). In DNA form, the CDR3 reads TGTGCCAGCAGCTTCGAGACCTACGAGCAGTACTTC. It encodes CASSFETYEQYF.

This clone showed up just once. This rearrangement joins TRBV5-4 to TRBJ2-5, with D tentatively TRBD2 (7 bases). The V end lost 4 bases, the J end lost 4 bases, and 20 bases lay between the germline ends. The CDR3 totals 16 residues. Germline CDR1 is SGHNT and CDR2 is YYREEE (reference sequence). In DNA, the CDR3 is TGTGCCAGCAGCCCGAGGGGGGGAGGGCCCCTAGAGACCCAGTACTTC. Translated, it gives CASSPRGGGPLETQYF.